These 32 T cell receptor beta chains came from one sample sequenced in a study of CD8 T cells in Susac syndrome. With random hexamers, 0.5 to 1 ug RNA was reverse transcribed. TCRdb re-called the immunoSEQ multiplex PCR reads with MiXCR, one entry per CDR3 protein. The sample shows about 130,000 distinct CDR3 sequences, around nine tenths of them seen only once. The sequenced sample was CD8+ T cells from PBMCs. The receptors derive from a human donor with multiple sclerosis.

The CDR3 DNA reads as TGCAGCGTTGAAGGCAACTCAGATACGCAGTATTTT. Its protein is CSVEGNSDTQYF. The V call is TRBV29-1, the J call TRBJ2-3; D is unclear. The V gene lost 1 base and the J gene lost 4 bases, with 6 bases spanning the gap. CDR1 is SQVTM and CDR2 is ANQGSEA in the germline V gene. The CDR3 has 12 amino acids.

The rearrangement links TRBV20-1 to TRBJ2-1, with D perhaps given as TRBD1 or TRBD2 (5 bases each). This CDR3 comprises 15 residues. The germline gives CDR1 DFQATT, CDR2 SNEGSKA (reference sequence). The V end lost 3 bases, the J end lost 5 bases, and 17 bases lay between the germline ends. The CDR3 here is CSASWWDLTNNEQFF. CDR3 nucleotide sequence: TGCAGTGCTAGTTGGTGGGACCTGACAAACAATGAGCAGTTCTTC.

The chain recombines TRBV30 with TRBJ2-7, with 8 bases aligning to TRBD1. The length of the CDR3 is 13 residues. In germline, CDR1 is GTSNPN, CDR2 SVGIG (reference sequence). V shed 3 bases, J shed 6 bases, and the junction held 7 bases outside the gene matches. CDR3 DNA sequence: TGTGCCTGGAGGGACAGGGAAGCACCCGAGCAGTACTTC. This codes for CAWRDREAPEQYF.

This clonotype appeared once. This rearrangement joins TRBV2 to TRBJ1-2; TRBD1 matches at 8 bases. The CDR3 has 14 amino acids. Trimming cost V 8 bases and J 5 bases; bases outside gene matches: 10. From germline, CDR1 is SNHLY and CDR2 FYNNEI. The CDR3 reads CASEDRAPGYGYTF. The DNA of the CDR3 is TGTGCCAGCGAGGACAGGGCTCCGGGATATGGCTACACCTTC.

The genes are TRBV10-2 and TRBJ2-1; D unclear. The germline V and J ends were trimmed by 6 bases and 4 bases, with 7 bases remaining between them. The CDR3 sequence is 12 residues long. CDR1 WSHSY and CDR2 SAAADI come from the germline V gene. The CDR3 loop is CASRASYNEQFF. The CDR3 DNA reads as TGCGCCAGCAGAGCTAGTTACAATGAGCAGTTCTTC.

V gene TRBV19 combines with J gene TRBJ2-7; D possibly corresponds to TRBD2 (6 bases). Germline V lookup: CDR1 LNHDA, CDR2 SQIVND (reference sequence). This CDR3 is built from 12 residues. Trimming took off 5 bases at V and 7 bases at J, with 12 bases between the two ends. The CDR3 nucleotides read TGTGCCAGTAGTCCCGGAGGGGTGGAGCAGTACTTC. It codes for CASSPGGVEQYF.

The chain recombines TRBV12-3 or TRBV12-4 with TRBJ2-1; no firm D call. The V end lost 2 bases, the J end lost 1 base, and 6 bases lay between the germline ends. The CDR3 is 14 amino acids. The CDR3 is CASSLPASYNEQFF. In DNA, the CDR3 is TGTGCCAGCAGTTTACCGGCTTCCTACAATGAGCAGTTCTTC.

This clonotype was recorded a few times. The rearrangement uses TRBV5-6 and TRBJ1-5; tentatively, D is TRBD1 (5 bases). V was cut by 4 bases and J by 4 bases, with 6 bases left in between. In germline, CDR1 is SGHDT, CDR2 YYEEEE. The CDR3 runs to 12 residues. CDR3 sequence reads: CASSPGNQPQHF. CDR3 sequence (DNA): TGTGCCAGCAGCCCAGGGAATCAGCCCCAGCATTTT. Variable domain in full (rest from reference TRBV5-6 and TRBJ1-5): DAGVTQSPTHLIKTRGQQVTLRCSPKSGHDTVSWYQQALGQGPQFIFQYYEEEERQRGNFPDRFSGHQFPNYSSELNVNALLLGDSALYLCASSPGNQPQHFGDGTRLSIL.

The rearrangement joins TRBV24-1 to TRBJ2-2, with 9 bases that match TRBD1. V gave up 3 bases and J gave up 2 bases; unmatched junction bases: 6. CDR3 length: 17 residues. Germline V gene sequence: CDR1 KGHDR, CDR2 SFDVKD. The chain's CDR3 is CATSDGQGSGNTGELFF. In nucleotides, the CDR3 is TGTGCCACCAGTGATGGACAGGGGTCCGGCAACACCGGGGAGCTGTTTTTT.

This chain links TRBV20-1 with TRBJ2-7; possibly TRBD1 for D (5 bases). Germline CDR1 and CDR2: DFQATT and SNEGSKA (reference sequence). V lost 1 base, J lost 2 bases, and 9 bases lay in between. This CDR3 has 13 residues. The CDR3 DNA sequence: TGCAGTGCTAGAGCTCAGGGAACCTACGAGCAGTACTTC. Amino acid sequence: CSARAQGTYEQYF.

The V gene is TRBV9, the J gene TRBJ2-3; TRBD1 is a possible D gene (6 bases). Germline CDR1 reads SGDLS; CDR2 reads YYNGEE. This CDR3 is 16 amino acids long. With 0 bases removed from V and 10 bases from J, the gap between germline ends came to 21 bases. The CDR3 spells CASSVDRDTVGWAQYF. CDR3 coding DNA: TGTGCCAGCAGCGTAGACAGGGACACCGTCGGTTGGGCGCAGTATTTT. Supplemented by reference TRBV9 and TRBJ2-3, the full variable domain reads DSGVTQTPKHLITATGQRVTLRCSPRSGDLSVYWYQQSLDQGLQFLIQYYNGEERAKGNILERFSAQQFPDLHSELNLSSLELGDSALYFCASSVDRDTVGWAQYFGPGTRLTVL.

J is TRBJ1-1 and V is TRBV7-9; D remains unclear. Looked up from germline, CDR1 is SEHNR and CDR2 is FQNEAQ (reference sequence). CDR3 size: 10 residues. V shed 0 bases and J shed 8 bases, with 1 base lying between them. Here the CDR3 DNA reads TGTGCCAGCAGCTTAGCCGAAGCTTTCTTT. Translated: CASSLAEAFF.

V and J are TRBV29-1 and TRBJ2-1; D is possibly TRBD1 (5 bases). The CDR3 extends over 13 amino acids. V was clipped by 7 bases and J by 3 bases, with 13 bases between them. The germline V gene has CDR1 SQVTM and CDR2 ANQGSEA. In nucleotides, the CDR3 is TGCAGCGCAGGGCTAGTTAACTACAATGAGCAGTTCTTC. It codes for CSAGLVNYNEQFF.

The chain employs TRBV5-4 and TRBJ2-3; possible D gene TRBD2, 5 bases. CDR3 length: 16 residues. Trimming removed 0 bases from V and 0 bases from J, with 11 bases in between. Germline CDR1 and CDR2: SGHNT and YYREEE (reference sequence). The CDR3, as DNA: TGTGCCAGCAGCTTGGAGGTGGGCGGGAGCACAGATACGCAGTATTTT. It specifies CASSLEVGGSTDTQYF.

The rearrangement links TRBV28 to TRBJ1-1; maybe TRBD1 (6 bases). With 7 bases removed from V and 0 bases from J, the gap between germline ends came to 15 bases. CDR3 length: 15 residues. The germline CDR1 and CDR2 sequences are MDHEN and SYDVKM. In DNA form, the CDR3 reads TGTGCCAGCACCCTGGGGACACTAATGAACACTGAAGCTTTCTTT. This translates into CASTLGTLMNTEAFF.

V and J are TRBV13 and TRBJ2-3; TRBD2 agrees at 8 bases. Germline CDR1 is PRHDT and CDR2 is FYEKMQ (reference sequence). Trimming took 5 bases from V and 4 from J; bases not matched to a gene: 5. CDR3 length: 14 amino acids. The CDR3 sequence: CASSRMTSADTQYF. CDR3 coding DNA: TGTGCCAGCAGCAGGATGACTAGCGCAGATACGCAGTATTTT. The full variable domain, its missing parts supplied by reference TRBV13 and TRBJ2-3, is AAGVIQSPRHLIKEKRETATLKCYPIPRHDTVYWYQQGPGQDPQFLISFYEKMQSDKGSIPDRFSAQQFSDYHSELNMSSLELGDSALYFCASSRMTSADTQYFGPGTRLTVL.

The rearrangement links TRBV19 to TRBJ1-1; D ambiguous. This CDR3 is 13 amino acids long. Deletions cut 3 bases from V and 2 bases from J, with 7 bases between. Germline V gene sequence: CDR1 LNHDA, CDR2 SQIVND (reference sequence). The CDR3 DNA reads TGTGCCAGTAGTATTTGGGGAAACACTGAAGCTTTCTTT. This translates into CASSIWGNTEAFF.

The DNA of the CDR3 is TGCAGTGCTGACACACCTCCGGGACTAGCGACCTACGAGCAGTACTTC. It yields the protein CSADTPPGLATYEQYF. This chain uses TRBV20-1 with TRBJ2-7; 10 nucleotides line up with TRBD2. The V and J ends lost 5 bases and 2 bases, in that order; junction bases with no gene match: 12. CDR3 length equals 16 residues. Looked up from germline, CDR1 is DFQATT and CDR2 is SNEGSKA (reference sequence).

This rearrangement joins TRBV14 to TRBJ2-6; no clear D gene. The CDR3 consists of 15 residues. The germline gives CDR1 SGHDN, CDR2 FVKESK. Trimming took 5 bases from V and 4 from J, leaving 12 bases between them. In nucleotides, the CDR3 is TGTGCCAGCAGCGATGGCAGTGGCGGGGCCAACGTCCTGACTTTC. Encoded protein: CASSDGSGGANVLTF.

The chain links TRBV12-3 or TRBV12-4 to TRBJ2-7, with 8 bases lining up with TRBD1. The CDR3 loop spans 14 amino acids. J was trimmed by 1 base and V by 6 bases; bases with no gene match: 5. DNA of the CDR3: TGTGCCAGCAGAGCGGACAGGGAGTCCTACGAGCAGTACTTC. Encoded protein: CASRADRESYEQYF.

There are a few counts of this clonotype. The V call is TRBV11-2, the J call TRBJ1-2; a possible D gene is TRBD1 (5 bases). The length of the CDR3 is 14 residues. V was shortened by 1 base and J by 6 bases, with 12 bases between the two germline ends. Germline loops: CDR1 SGHAT, CDR2 FQNNGV. The CDR3 loop reads CASSLVQGGDGYTF. Written as DNA, the CDR3 is TGTGCCAGCAGCTTAGTTCAGGGAGGAGATGGCTACACCTTC. The variable domain in full, with the rest retrieved from reference TRBV11-2 and TRBJ1-2, is EAGVAQSPRYKIIEKRQSVAFWCNPISGHATLYWYQQILGQGPKLLIQFQNNGVVDDSQLPKDRFSAERLKGVDSTLKIQPAKLEDSAVYLCASSLVQGGDGYTFGSGTRLTVV.

This clonotype has only a few counts. This chain connects TRBV12-3 or TRBV12-4 to TRBJ2-7, with D tentatively TRBD2 (5 bases). This CDR3 contains 13 residues. Trimming removed 3 bases at V and 2 bases at J, with 8 bases between. The CDR3 region is CASSFGVTYEQYF. The CDR3 nucleotides are TGTGCCAGCAGTTTCGGGGTTACCTACGAGCAGTACTTC.

DNA for the CDR3: TGTGCCAGCAGCTTAGTAGCCTACAATGAGCAGTTCTTC. It specifies CASSLVAYNEQFF. J is TRBJ2-1 and V is TRBV11-2; no reliable D call. Trimming shortened V by 1 base and J by 2 bases, and 3 bases separated the two germline ends. Germline lookup yields CDR1 SGHAT and CDR2 FQNNGV. The CDR3 is made up of 13 amino acids.

This chain links TRBV11-2 with TRBJ2-7; no definite D call. Germline V gene data show CDR1 as SGHAT and CDR2 as FQNNGV. With 3 bases removed from V and 3 bases from J, the gap between germline ends came to 9 bases. The CDR3 runs 13 residues. For the CDR3, the DNA is TGTGCCAGCAGCTTCTCCCCTCTCTACGAGCAGTACTTC. This gives the protein CASSFSPLYEQYF.

This chain uses TRBV27 with TRBJ2-3; 9 positions agree with TRBD2. V shed 6 bases and J 3 bases; nucleotides not matched to a gene: 7. The CDR3 contains 15 residues. Germline CDR1 and CDR2: MNHEY and SMNVEV (reference sequence). CDR3 region: CASRIAGVLTDTQYF. In DNA form, the CDR3 reads TGTGCCAGCAGAATAGCGGGAGTGCTGACAGATACGCAGTATTTT.

The chain uses TRBV6-1 and TRBJ2-7; TRBD1 might be the D (5 bases). Trimming removed 5 bases from V and 6 bases from J, with 17 bases in between. CDR3 length equals 14 residues. Looked up from germline, CDR1 is MNHNS and CDR2 is SASEGT. The CDR3 sequence: CASSPQSTGVEQYF. The CDR3 DNA follows: TGTGCCAGCAGTCCCCAATCTACAGGAGTCGAGCAGTACTTC.

The J gene is TRBJ2-1, the V gene TRBV4-1; 8 positions match TRBD2. This CDR3 region has 17 residues. After removal of 0 bases from V and 5 bases from J, the junction contained 9 bases not matched to a gene. Germline V gene lookup returns CDR1 MGHRA and CDR2 YSYEKL. The CDR3 region has the DNA TGCGCCAGCAGCCAAGATACCGGGGGGGGATACAACAATGAGCAGTTCTTC. It specifies CASSQDTGGGYNNEQFF.

This clonotype occurred a few times. The chain uses TRBV5-6 and TRBJ2-7; tentatively, D is TRBD1 (5 bases). The germline V gene encodes CDR1 SGHDT and CDR2 YYEEEE. The CDR3 is made up of 13 amino acids. The V end was cut by 3 bases, the J end by 0 bases, with 7 bases between. The DNA for the CDR3 is TGTGCCAGCAGCTGGACATTCTCCTACGAGCAGTACTTC. Its translation: CASSWTFSYEQYF.

The chain combines TRBV15 with TRBJ2-2; D might be TRBD1 or TRBD2, each matching 5 bases. CDR1 is LNHNV, CDR2 YYDKDF, per germline (reference sequence). V lost 0 bases and J lost 4, with 18 bases in between. This CDR3 comprises 18 residues. CDR3 sequence reads: CATSRDSVWGDGTGELFF. The CDR3 DNA reads as TGTGCCACCAGCAGAGATAGCGTTTGGGGCGACGGCACCGGGGAGCTGTTTTTT.

This clonotype was counted a single time. The rearrangement uses TRBV18 and TRBJ1-1, with D uncertain. Per germline, CDR1 KGHSH and CDR2 LQKENI. The V gene lost 3 bases and the J gene lost 4 bases, with 6 bases spanning the gap. The CDR3 length is 12 residues. The CDR3 loop reads CASSPFGTEAFF. CDR3 sequence (DNA): TGTGCCAGCTCACCGTTCGGCACTGAAGCTTTCTTT. The complete variable domain, with remaining parts taken from reference TRBV18 and TRBJ1-1, reads NAGVMQNPRHLVRRRGQEARLRCSPMKGHSHVYWYRQLPEEGLKFMVYLQKENIIDESGMPKERFSAEFPKEGPSILRIQQVVRGDSAAYFCASSPFGTEAFFGQGTRLTVV.

V usage is TRBV4-3 and J usage is TRBJ1-5; 8 positions agree with TRBD1. CDR1 is LGHNA, CDR2 YSLEER, per germline. V trimming: 0 bases; J trimming: 0 bases; junction bases outside the gene matches: 4. The CDR3 consists of 17 residues. DNA of the CDR3: TGCGCCAGCAGCCAAGATACAGGGGGGTATAGCAATCAGCCCCAGCATTTT. Translating it yields CASSQDTGGYSNQPQHF.

This chain links TRBV28 with TRBJ2-5, with D perhaps matching TRBD2 (6 bases). CDR1 and CDR2 (germline): MDHEN, SYDVKM. V was shortened by 2 bases and J by 5 bases, with 12 bases between the two germline ends. CDR3 size: 14 residues. The CDR3 here is CASSLGAGGETQYF. The CDR3 nucleotides read TGTGCCAGCAGTTTAGGAGCGGGTGGGGAGACCCAGTACTTC.